This entry lists 25 T cell receptor beta chains sequenced from one sample in a study of T cells in Graves' hyperthyroidism and ophthalmopathy. The TCR beta CDR3 regions underwent amplification using RNA transcripts as the source. An initial round of RT-PCR targeting the TCR CDR3 relied on the HTBI primer set. TCRdb used MiXCR to reprocess the multiplex PCR reads, holding one entry per CDR3 protein. In the table there are about 350,000 distinct CDR3 sequences, approximately 14% of which are singletons. The sample comprised blood. These receptor sequences come from a woman in her twenties or thirties with Graves' hyperthyroidism.

This clonotype has a count of ten or more. The rearrangement links TRBV7-2 to TRBJ2-5, with D possibly matching TRBD1 (5 bases). Germline V gives CDR1 SGHTA, CDR2 FQGNSA. CDR3 length: 15 amino acids. V lost 5 bases and J lost 5, with 18 bases in between. The CDR3 here is CASSPGQGLWETQYF. The DNA of the CDR3 is TGTGCCAGCAGCCCTGGCCAGGGCTTATGGGAGACCCAGTACTTC. Filled out from reference TRBV7-2 and TRBJ2-5, the complete variable domain reads GAGVSQSPSNKVTEKGKDVELRCDPISGHTALYWYRQSLGQGLEFLIYFQGNSAPDKSGLPSDRFSAERTGGSVSTLTIQRTQQEDSAVYLCASSPGQGLWETQYFGPGTRLLVL.

This clonotype showed up just a few times. The chain is built from TRBV6-2 or TRBV6-3 and TRBJ1-5; unclear D gene. V was shortened by 6 bases and J by 3 bases, with 9 bases between the two germline ends. The CDR3 sequence is 13 residues long. Looked up from germline, CDR1 is MNHEY and CDR2 is SVGEGT. DNA for the CDR3: TGTGCCAGCAGCCCCCGGCTCAATCAGCCCCAGCATTTT. Amino acids: CASSPRLNQPQHF.

The rearrangement uses TRBV6-1 and TRBJ1-1, with D unresolved. Germline CDR1 is MNHNS and CDR2 is SASEGT. The germline V and J ends were trimmed by 7 bases and 3 bases, with 6 bases remaining between them. The CDR3 runs to 11 residues. CDR3 nucleotide sequence: TGTGCCAGCACCGCAGACACTGAAGCTTTCTTT. It codes for CASTADTEAFF.

This clonotype occurred a few times. V and J are TRBV20-1 and TRBJ1-2; weak D call: TRBD1 (5 bases). This CDR3 comprises 15 residues. V lost 0 bases to trimming and J lost 10 bases, with 21 bases between them. The germline V gene encodes CDR1 DFQATT and CDR2 SNEGSKA (reference sequence). In nucleotides, the CDR3 is TGCAGTGCTAGAGATTTCCGGGGCTTAAGTGTTGCCTACACCTTC. This codes for CSARDFRGLSVAYTF.

This clonotype was seen at least ten times. CDR3 amino acids: CASSLLGSNQPQHF. The CDR3 bases are TGTGCCAGCAGTTTACTCGGTAGCAATCAGCCCCAGCATTTT. This chain connects TRBV12-3 or TRBV12-4 to TRBJ1-5; D is undetermined. Trimming removed 2 bases at V and 0 bases at J, with 5 bases between. The CDR3 totals 14 residues.

This clonotype showed up just a few times. The chain recombines TRBV20-1 with TRBJ2-5; D remains unclear. The germline V gene has CDR1 DFQATT and CDR2 SNEGSKA (reference sequence). V was clipped by 7 bases and J by 4 bases, with 13 bases between them. CDR3 length equals 12 residues. In DNA form, the CDR3 reads TGCAGTGGGATCGGGCAGGCAGAGACCCAGTACTTC. The encoded protein is CSGIGQAETQYF.

Many counts were recorded for this clonotype. This chain uses TRBV6-5 with TRBJ1-1; TRBD1 might be the D (6 bases). This CDR3 comprises 15 residues. The germline V and J ends were trimmed by 2 bases and 4 bases, with 14 bases remaining between them. CDR1 is MNHEY, CDR2 SVGAGI, per germline. Here the CDR3 reads CASSYLTGRGTEAFF. DNA of the CDR3: TGTGCCAGCAGTTACCTTACAGGGAGAGGCACTGAAGCTTTCTTT.

In this sample, this clonotype turned up many times. V is TRBV7-9 and J is TRBJ2-3; D gene unclear. Trimming left V 2 bases short and J 4 bases short, with 4 bases between. Germline V gene lookup returns CDR1 SEHNR and CDR2 FQNEAQ (reference sequence). CDR3 length: 12 amino acids. This CDR3 is CASSLPADTQYF. CDR3 bases: TGTGCCAGCAGCTTACCGGCAGATACGCAGTATTTT.

The genes are TRBV29-1 and TRBJ2-1, with D uncertain. CDR3 size: 11 residues. Between the trimmed V and J ends, which lost 1 base and 11 bases, there was a span of 9 bases. Germline V gene data show CDR1 as SQVTM and CDR2 as ANQGSEA. CDR3 bases: TGCAGCGTTGAAGGGCAGGTCAAGCAGTTCTTC. Its translation: CSVEGQVKQFF.

This clonotype was recorded many times. The gene calls are TRBV20-1 and TRBJ2-3; D is undetermined. This CDR3 is 13 amino acids long. V was trimmed by 3 bases and J by 6 bases, leaving 13 bases between them. Germline CDR1 DFQATT, CDR2 SNEGSKA (reference sequence). CDR3 protein: CSARAVEGDTQYF. The CDR3 coding sequence is TGCAGTGCTAGGGCGGTAGAAGGGGATACGCAGTATTTT.

This chain uses TRBV5-1 with TRBJ2-5; 10 bases are a match to TRBD2. This CDR3 comprises 15 residues. The V gene end was trimmed by 4 bases and the J gene end by 5 bases; junction bases not matched to a gene: 8. Germline values: CDR1 SGHRS, CDR2 YFSETQ. CDR3 bases: TGCGCCAGCAGCCAACTAGCGGGGAGCCGGGAGACCCAGTACTTC. Translation: CASSQLAGSRETQYF.

This chain uses TRBV7-8 with TRBJ2-7, with a tentative D call TRBD1 (6 bases). The CDR3 runs 17 residues. Germline V gives CDR1 SGHVS, CDR2 FQNEAQ. V was trimmed by 1 base and J by 1 base, leaving 17 bases between them. In DNA form, the CDR3 reads TGTGCCAGCAGCTTAGGTACAGACAGCCAGGGGTCCTACGAGCAGTACTTC. It specifies CASSLGTDSQGSYEQYF.

This clonotype has a handful of counts. This chain connects TRBV20-1 to TRBJ2-5, with 8 bases identical to TRBD2. CDR1 DFQATT and CDR2 SNEGSKA come from the germline V gene (reference sequence). There are 14 residues in the CDR3. Trimming cost V 6 bases and J 1 base; bases outside gene matches: 7. The CDR3 is CSAGKAGAQETQYF. DNA for the CDR3: TGCAGTGCGGGAAAAGCGGGAGCCCAAGAGACCCAGTACTTC.

In this sample, this clonotype turned up many times. J is TRBJ2-7 and V is TRBV27; TRBD2 aligns across 10 bases. This CDR3 spans 18 amino acids. Germline assignment: CDR1 MNHEY and CDR2 SMNVEV (reference sequence). J lost 2 bases, V lost 5 bases, and 15 bases had no gene match. The CDR3 region has the DNA TGTGCCAGCAGTACCCCGGGCCTAGCGGGAGTAATCCCCTACGAGCAGTACTTC. As protein: CASSTPGLAGVIPYEQYF.

This clonotype was picked up many times. This sequence joins TRBV2 and TRBJ1-3, with D possibly TRBD1 on 6 matching bases. This CDR3 spans 13 amino acids. V lost 7 bases and J lost 0, with 7 bases in between. Germline V gene sequence: CDR1 SNHLY, CDR2 FYNNEI. CDR3 nucleotide sequence: TGTGCCAGCACAGGGGTCTCTGGAAACACCATATATTTT. Its translation: CASTGVSGNTIYF.

There are many counts of this clonotype. The V call is TRBV29-1, the J call TRBJ1-2, with D possibly TRBD1 on 5 matching bases. Germline V CDR1 and CDR2: SQVTM, ANQGSEA. The CDR3 runs 13 residues. Between the trimmed V and J ends, which lost 2 bases and 5 bases, there was a span of 12 bases. The CDR3 is CSVEFRGGYGYTF. The CDR3 bases are TGCAGCGTTGAATTCCGGGGCGGTTATGGCTACACCTTC.

This clonotype was detected a few times. J is TRBJ2-5 and V is TRBV15, with 10 positions matching TRBD1. CDR1 is LNHNV, CDR2 YYDKDF, per germline (reference sequence). Trimming at V came to 0 bases and at J to 10 bases, leaving 8 bases not matched to a gene. This CDR3 comprises 15 residues. The CDR3 reads CATSREVPGTGVQYF. The CDR3 coding sequence is TGTGCCACCAGCAGAGAAGTCCCCGGGACAGGGGTCCAGTACTTC.

This clonotype was picked up many times. The chain employs TRBV10-3 and TRBJ1-1, with a weak D call TRBD1 (5 bases). This CDR3 spans 12 amino acids. Trimming took 10 bases from V and 3 from J, leaving 12 bases between them. Germline V gene data show CDR1 as ENHRY and CDR2 as SYGVKD. The CDR3 sequence is CATRRGDTEAFF. CDR3 nucleotide sequence: TGTGCCACCCGGCGGGGGGACACTGAAGCTTTCTTT.

The sample holds a few counts of this clonotype. This chain uses TRBV19 with TRBJ1-2; TRBD1 matches at 7 bases. CDR1 is LNHDA and CDR2 is SQIVND in the germline V gene (reference sequence). V shed 3 bases and J 1 base; nucleotides not matched to a gene: 5. The CDR3 covers 15 residues. CDR3 nucleotides: TGTGCCAGTAGTATTGCGACAGGGAATAACTATGGCTACACCTTC. Translating it yields CASSIATGNNYGYTF.

The J gene is TRBJ2-7, the V gene TRBV24-1; TRBD1 agrees at 7 bases. This CDR3 is built from 14 residues. The V gene end was trimmed by 4 bases and the J gene end by 6 bases; junction bases not matched to a gene: 8. The germline V gene has CDR1 KGHDR and CDR2 SFDVKD. This CDR3 reads CATSDIRQGTEQYF. CDR3 nucleotides: TGTGCCACCAGTGACATACGACAGGGAACCGAGCAGTACTTC.

Of note for this clonotype: Given a much more abundant clone one base away, this may be a read error. Given the absence of the conserved phenylalanine or tryptophan at the CDR3 end, a read error is likely. The rearrangement joins TRBV28 to TRBJ2-1; a weak D match, TRBD1 (6 bases). CDR3 length: 14 amino acids. Germline lookup yields CDR1 MDHEN and CDR2 SYDVKM. V was trimmed by 7 bases and J by 5 bases, leaving 15 bases between them. The CDR3 here is CASTQGTLNNEQFL. The CDR3 nucleotides read TGTGCCAGCACGCAGGGGACACTTAACAATGAGCAGTTCCTC.

The V gene is TRBV6-2 or TRBV6-3, the J gene TRBJ1-6; maybe TRBD1 (6 bases). V lost 6 bases and J 10 bases, leaving 10 bases between the germline ends. Germline CDR1 reads MNHEY; CDR2 reads SVGEGT. The CDR3 has 12 amino acids. The CDR3 loop is CASRNRDSPLHF. The CDR3 region has the DNA TGTGCCAGCAGAAACAGGGACTCACCCCTCCACTTT.

The gene calls are TRBV4-2 and TRBJ1-3; D is undetermined. The germline gives CDR1 LGHNA, CDR2 YNFKEQ. This CDR3 region has 19 residues. V was shortened by 1 base and J by 0 bases, with 19 bases between the two germline ends. The CDR3 region is CASSQGYFGDEGSGNTIYF. The CDR3 DNA sequence: TGTGCCAGCAGCCAAGGCTATTTTGGGGATGAGGGCTCTGGAAACACCATATATTTT.

In its sample, this clonotype was seen many times. The chain carries TRBV28 and TRBJ2-5, with a tentative D call TRBD2 (6 bases). This CDR3 has 13 amino acids. From germline, CDR1 is MDHEN and CDR2 SYDVKM. Trimming shortened V by 7 bases and J by 5 bases, and 14 bases separated the two germline ends. The CDR3 loop is CASIKGGLETQYF. The CDR3 DNA follows: TGTGCCAGCATAAAAGGAGGGCTGGAGACCCAGTACTTC.

V gene TRBV20-1 combines with J gene TRBJ2-5; 8 nucleotides align to TRBD2. There are 13 residues in the CDR3. V was pared by 5 bases and J by 1 base, with 3 bases of the junction left unmatched. CDR1 and CDR2 from the germline V gene are DFQATT and SNEGSKA (reference sequence). The CDR3 protein is CSAETSGQETQYF. The CDR3 DNA follows: TGCAGTGCTGAAACTAGCGGCCAAGAGACCCAGTACTTC.